These 14 T cell receptor beta chains share one sample of origin, sequenced in a study of T cell repertoires in cytomegalovirus infection. Antigens of these TCRs are unknown. TCRdb re-called the reads through MiXCR, storing one row per CDR3 protein. Among 450,000 to 600,000 distinct CDR3 sequences listed, about 33% were seen once. Sequences were derived from cultured PBMCs, sampled from culture after CMV antigen stimulation. These receptors originate from a human donor in good health (CMV status not recorded). Some clones in this sample may be carry-over from other donors' samples.

This chain connects TRBV11-2 to TRBJ2-7; D call uncertain. Germline V lookup: CDR1 SGHAT, CDR2 FQNNGV. The CDR3 runs 14 residues. V was shortened by 1 base and J by 1 base, with 8 bases between the two germline ends. CDR3 residues: CASSLGWGSYEQYV. CDR3 sequence (DNA): TGTGCCAGCAGCTTAGGTTGGGGATCCTACGAGCAGTACGTC.

V is TRBV15 and J is TRBJ2-1; 9 positions match TRBD2. J gave up 4 bases and V 0 bases, and 1 base lay outside the gene matches. The CDR3 length is 15 residues. Germline values: CDR1 LNHNV, CDR2 YYDKDF (reference sequence). In DNA form, the CDR3 reads TGTGCCACCAGCAGAGACCTAGCGGGGTACAATGAGCAGTTCTTC. It specifies CATSRDLAGYNEQFF.

This chain uses TRBV19 with TRBJ1-2; D remains ambiguous. Germline V gene lookup returns CDR1 LNHDA and CDR2 SQIVND (reference sequence). V shed 3 bases and J shed 5 bases, with 13 bases lying between them. The CDR3 loop spans 14 amino acids. The CDR3 nucleotides are TGTGCCAGTAGTATGTCACAGTTCCGGTATGGCTACACCTTC. Encoded protein: CASSMSQFRYGYTF.

The chain has TRBV6-2 or TRBV6-3 and TRBJ2-5, with TRBD2 matching over 13 bases. The CDR3 extends over 14 amino acids. Germline V CDR1 and CDR2: MNHEY, SVGEGT. V was pared by 10 bases and J by 2 bases, with 4 bases of the junction left unmatched. Here the CDR3 reads CATRLAGGQETQYF. The CDR3 DNA reads TGTGCCACAAGACTAGCGGGAGGACAAGAGACCCAGTACTTC.

This clonotype was counted a few times. CDR3 nucleotides: TGCAGTGCTAGAGAGGAGCGGAGCTCCTACAATGAGCAGTTCTTC. Amino acid sequence: CSAREERSSYNEQFF. The V call is TRBV20-1, the J call TRBJ2-1, with D possibly TRBD2 on 5 matching bases. Germline loops: CDR1 DFQATT, CDR2 SNEGSKA (reference sequence). This CDR3 spans 15 amino acids. Trimming took 0 bases from V and 0 from J, leaving 9 bases between them.

This clonotype appeared many times. The chain uses TRBV12-3 or TRBV12-4 and TRBJ2-5; D gene unclear. V was pared by 5 bases and J by 4 bases, with 11 bases between. The CDR3 runs to 13 residues. The CDR3: CASSQMRAETQYF. The CDR3 coding sequence is TGTGCCAGCAGTCAGATGCGCGCAGAGACCCAGTACTTC.

This chain joins TRBV19 and TRBJ2-1; possibly TRBD2 for D (6 bases). The CDR3 runs to 15 residues. V gave up 6 bases and J gave up 5 bases, with 17 bases separating them. The germline CDR1 and CDR2 sequences are LNHDA and SQIVND (reference sequence). CDR3 amino acids: CASRKLAAQNNEQFF. Written as DNA, the CDR3 is TGTGCCAGTAGGAAACTAGCCGCACAAAACAATGAGCAGTTCTTC.

There are many counts of this clonotype. The rearrangement links TRBV7-2 to TRBJ2-1, with 12 bases aligning to TRBD2. The trim removed 1 base at V and 6 bases at J, leaving 7 bases unmatched. Germline V lookup: CDR1 SGHTA, CDR2 FQGNSA. The CDR3 sequence is 17 residues long. The CDR3 protein is CASSLESTSGSSNEQFF. The CDR3 DNA sequence: TGTGCCAGCAGCTTAGAGTCGACTAGCGGGAGTTCCAATGAGCAGTTCTTC.

This clonotype was seen more than once but under ten times. The chain uses TRBV15 and TRBJ1-5; tentative D call: TRBD1 (6 bases). Trimming stripped 0 bases from V and 11 bases from J, with 17 bases between. The CDR3 covers 15 residues. Germline values: CDR1 LNHNV, CDR2 YYDKDF (reference sequence). The CDR3 DNA follows: TGTGCCACCAGCAGAGAGCAGGGGCCGGGGTCGGCCCAGCATTTT. This translates into CATSREQGPGSAQHF.

The J gene is TRBJ2-1, the V gene TRBV12-3 or TRBV12-4, with D unresolved. The CDR3 contains 17 residues. V gave up 6 bases and J gave up 2 bases, with 20 bases separating them. In DNA, the CDR3 is TGTGCCAGCAGCGCCGGAGAACGAGGCATTCCCTACAATGAGCAGTTCTTC. It specifies CASSAGERGIPYNEQFF.

The chain joins TRBV5-1 to TRBJ1-2, with unresolved D. The length of the CDR3 is 14 residues. Trimming left V 3 bases short and J 5 bases short, with 14 bases between. CDR1 and CDR2 (germline): SGHRS, YFSETQ. The CDR3 nucleotides are TGCGCCAGCAGCTCCGAAGCGGTAGGGTATGGCTACACCTTC. It specifies CASSSEAVGYGYTF.

V and J are TRBV7-2 and TRBJ2-3; D gene ambiguous. Trimming shortened V by 1 base and J by 5 bases, and 7 bases separated the two germline ends. The CDR3 has 13 residues. Per the germline V gene, CDR1 is SGHTA and CDR2 is FQGNSA. The DNA of the CDR3 is TGTGCCAGCAGCTTAGACAGCGTAGATACGCAGTATTTT. Amino acids: CASSLDSVDTQYF.

The CDR3 loop reads CSASAPSGETQYF. The CDR3, as DNA: TGCAGTGCTTCCGCCCCTAGTGGAGAGACCCAGTACTTC. The chain links TRBV20-1 to TRBJ2-5; D gene ambiguous. The germline CDR1 and CDR2 sequences are DFQATT and SNEGSKA (reference sequence). Trimming removed 5 bases from V and 4 bases from J, with 14 bases in between. CDR3 length: 13 residues.

This clonotype was detected a few times. The rearrangement uses TRBV7-2 and TRBJ2-1; perhaps D is TRBD1 or TRBD2 (7 bases each). The CDR3 covers 15 residues. Trimming pared 5 bases from V and 10 bases from J, leaving 21 bases between. Germline V gives CDR1 SGHTA, CDR2 FQGNSA. The CDR3 reads CASSPGGALGWEQFF. The CDR3 DNA reads TGTGCCAGCAGCCCAGGGGGGGCCCTGGGCTGGGAGCAGTTCTTC.